Each of the 24 T cell receptor beta chains below was sequenced from the same sample in a study of technical replicates of blood from a few donors. Only in-frame clones appear in the TCRdb table, and some are missing; sequencing was by immunoSEQ multiplex PCR. The data contain 45,000 to 60,000 clones, around 91% of them singletons. Sequencing input: PBMCs. Receptors were obtained from a human donor in good health. Some clones in this sample may be carry-over from other donors' samples.

The V gene is TRBV11-2, the J gene TRBJ2-7, with D maybe TRBD1 (6 bases). Trimming took 5 bases from V and 2 from J, leaving 16 bases between them. CDR3 length: 15 amino acids. Germline lookup yields CDR1 SGHAT and CDR2 FQNNGV. The CDR3 sequence: CASSPFGRGAYEQYF. The DNA of the CDR3 is TGTGCCAGCAGCCCCTTCGGCAGGGGCGCCTACGAGCAGTACTTC.

This sequence joins TRBV6-5 and TRBJ2-2, with D possibly matching TRBD2 (5 bases). V lost 6 bases and J lost 4, with 12 bases in between. The CDR3 is made up of 14 amino acids. CDR1 MNHEY and CDR2 SVGAGI come from the germline V gene. CDR3 residues: CASSLPGSTGELFF. The DNA of the CDR3 is TGTGCCAGCAGCCTTCCGGGGTCCACCGGGGAGCTGTTTTTT.

This chain links TRBV30 with TRBJ1-2; 8 positions match TRBD1. The CDR3 contains 11 residues. The V gene's germline CDR1 is GTSNPN and CDR2 SVGIG (reference sequence). V dropped 3 bases and J dropped 7; count of bases not matched to a gene: 1. CDR3 protein: CAWSGTGGYTF. CDR3 nucleotide sequence: TGTGCCTGGAGCGGGACAGGTGGCTACACCTTC. The full variable domain, with the rest looked up from reference TRBV30 and TRBJ1-2, is SQTIHQWPATLVQPVGSPLSLECTVEGTSNPNLYWYRQAAGRGLQLLFYSVGIGQISSEVPQNLSASRPQDRQFILSSKKLLLSDSGFYLCAWSGTGGYTFGSGTRLTVV.

The chain links TRBV19 to TRBJ2-2; TRBD2 matches 9 bases. Trimming took 9 bases from V and 7 from J; bases not matched to a gene: 9. Looked up from germline, CDR1 is LNHDA and CDR2 is SQIVND (reference sequence). The CDR3 is made up of 14 amino acids. The CDR3 spells CASGLANVNGELFF. CDR3 DNA: TGTGCCAGCGGACTAGCGAATGTGAACGGGGAGCTGTTTTTT.

This chain joins TRBV29-1 and TRBJ2-3; TRBD2 is a possible D gene (5 bases). Germline-derived CDR1 and CDR2 are SQVTM and ANQGSEA. The CDR3 extends over 12 amino acids. V was clipped by 2 bases and J by 11 bases, with 14 bases between them. CDR3 protein: CSVESGQGGQYF. CDR3 nucleotides: TGCAGCGTTGAATCCGGTCAAGGAGGGCAGTATTTT.

The CDR3 protein is CSVAGTSGHLPYNEQFF. CDR3 in DNA: TGCAGCGTAGCCGGGACTAGCGGTCACCTCCCTTACAATGAGCAGTTCTTC. This sequence joins TRBV29-1 and TRBJ2-1, with 11 bases that match TRBD2. CDR1 and CDR2 from the germline V gene are SQVTM and ANQGSEA. This CDR3 contains 17 residues. Losses at the gene ends were 6 bases for V and 4 bases for J; bases not matched to a gene: 14.

The CDR3 region has the DNA TGTGCCAGCAGCTTGTACAGAGCTCGCACCGGGGAGCTGTTTTTT. Its translation is CASSLYRARTGELFF. This rearrangement joins TRBV5-6 to TRBJ2-2; D remains unclear. The germline V gene encodes CDR1 SGHDT and CDR2 YYEEEE. V lost 1 base and J 4 bases, leaving 11 bases between the germline ends. The CDR3 consists of 15 residues.

The gene calls are TRBV9 and TRBJ2-7; 11 bases line up with TRBD2. V gave up 4 bases and J gave up 6 bases; unmatched junction bases: 9. The CDR3 spans 15 residues. Looked up from germline, CDR1 is SGDLS and CDR2 is YYNGEE. CDR3 region: CASSPGLAERGEQYF. DNA of the CDR3: TGTGCCAGCAGCCCGGGACTAGCGGAGCGGGGCGAGCAGTACTTC.

The chain links TRBV5-4 to TRBJ2-3, with D possibly being TRBD2 (6 bases). The ends were cut back, 7 bases at V and 1 base at J, with 16 bases in the middle. The CDR3 consists of 15 residues. The V gene's germline CDR1 is SGHNT and CDR2 YYREEE (reference sequence). The DNA for the CDR3 is TGTGCCAGCTCGGCCGGGGCTAGCGGCACAGATACGCAGTATTTT. It translates to CASSAGASGTDTQYF. Using reference TRBV5-4 and TRBJ2-3 for the parts outside the CDR3, the full variable domain is ETGVTQSPTHLIKTRGQQVTLRCSSQSGHNTVSWYQQALGQGPQFIFQYYREEENGRGNFPPRFSGLQFPNYSSELNVNALELDDSALYLCASSAGASGTDTQYFGPGTRLTVL.

The V call is TRBV11-2, the J call TRBJ2-1; D is unclear. Germline lookup yields CDR1 SGHAT and CDR2 FQNNGV. This CDR3 is 15 amino acids long. Trimming removed 5 bases from V and 4 bases from J, with 15 bases in between. The CDR3 reads CASSLSPVLYNEQFF. In nucleotides, the CDR3 is TGTGCCAGCAGCCTCTCCCCCGTCCTTTACAATGAGCAGTTCTTC.

This rearrangement joins TRBV7-3 to TRBJ2-5; the match to TRBD2 covers 13 bases. With V trimmed by 5 bases and J by 5 bases, 11 bases remained unmatched. This CDR3 is built from 17 residues. Looked up from germline, CDR1 is SGHTA and CDR2 is FQGTGA. The CDR3 here is CASSPTSGRAPWETQYF. In nucleotides, the CDR3 is TGTGCCAGCAGCCCCACTAGCGGGAGGGCCCCTTGGGAGACCCAGTACTTC.

The chain recombines TRBV11-1 with TRBJ2-7, with a tentative D call TRBD1 (5 bases). The CDR3 totals 15 residues. Trimming removed 3 bases from V and 2 bases from J, with 14 bases in between. Germline loops: CDR1 SGHAT, CDR2 FQDESV (reference sequence). CDR3 in amino acids: CASSFGQAIPYEQYF. The CDR3 region has the DNA TGTGCCAGCAGCTTCGGACAAGCCATCCCCTACGAGCAGTACTTC.

V gene TRBV9 combines with J gene TRBJ1-4; 7 bases line up with TRBD1. V lost 4 bases to trimming and J lost 0 bases; unmatched junction nucleotides: 6. Germline-derived CDR1 and CDR2 are SGDLS and YYNGEE. The CDR3 is made up of 16 amino acids. The chain's CDR3 is CASSSSTGATNEKLFF. As DNA, the CDR3 is TGTGCCAGCAGCTCCTCAACAGGGGCAACTAATGAAAAACTGTTTTTT. Full variable domain (rest looked up from reference TRBV9 and TRBJ1-4): DSGVTQTPKHLITATGQRVTLRCSPRSGDLSVYWYQQSLDQGLQFLIQYYNGEERAKGNILERFSAQQFPDLHSELNLSSLELGDSALYFCASSSSTGATNEKLFFGSGTQLSVL.

This rearrangement joins TRBV7-9 to TRBJ2-1; TRBD2 agrees at 11 bases. The CDR3 loop spans 14 amino acids. J gave up 10 bases and V 6 bases, and 8 bases lay outside the gene matches. Per germline, CDR1 SEHNR and CDR2 FQNEAQ (reference sequence). The CDR3 is CASSATSGSVEQFF. DNA of the CDR3: TGTGCCAGCAGTGCCACTAGCGGGAGCGTCGAGCAGTTCTTC.

CDR3 in amino acids: CASSQAGQNTEAFF. The CDR3 DNA reads as TGCGCCAGCAGCCAAGCCGGACAGAACACTGAAGCTTTCTTT. The J gene is TRBJ1-1, the V gene TRBV4-1; weak D call: TRBD1 (5 bases). Germline CDR1 reads MGHRA; CDR2 reads YSYEKL. The V and J ends lost 1 base and 1 base respectively, with 7 bases between them. There are 14 residues in the CDR3.

J is TRBJ1-6 and V is TRBV2; 9 bases are shared with TRBD1. V was pared by 6 bases and J by 0 bases, with 15 bases of the junction left unmatched. This CDR3 is built from 20 residues. CDR1 and CDR2 (germline): SNHLY, FYNNEI. For the CDR3, the DNA is TGTGCCAGCAGGAGAACCGGGACAGGGAGTTTAGTCTCCTATAATTCACCCCTCCACTTT. It codes for CASRRTGTGSLVSYNSPLHF.

This sequence joins TRBV4-3 and TRBJ2-7; D possibly corresponds to TRBD2 (5 bases). Deletions cut 0 bases from V and 5 bases from J, with 14 bases between. The CDR3 has 15 amino acids. Per germline, CDR1 LGHNA and CDR2 YSLEER. Here the CDR3 DNA reads TGCGCCAGCAGCCAAGATCCCCTAGCCAAGGACGAGCAGTACTTC. Translating gives CASSQDPLAKDEQYF.

The rearrangement joins TRBV7-9 to TRBJ2-3; TRBD2 might be the D (6 bases). The germline V gene encodes CDR1 SEHNR and CDR2 FQNEAQ (reference sequence). Trimming took off 2 bases at V and 1 base at J, with 16 bases between the two ends. The CDR3 spans 17 residues. The DNA for the CDR3 is TGTGCCAGCAGCTTAAATTTCGGCGGGGCGCGCACAGATACGCAGTATTTT. It specifies CASSLNFGGARTDTQYF.

The chain combines TRBV18 with TRBJ2-7; 7 bases are shared with TRBD2. V shed 5 bases and J 6 bases; nucleotides not matched to a gene: 16. Germline lookup yields CDR1 KGHSH and CDR2 LQKENI. This CDR3 has 16 residues. DNA for the CDR3: TGTGCCAGCTCAGCAAGGGAGGGACTCAAAATGGGCGAGCAGTACTTC. The encoded protein is CASSAREGLKMGEQYF.

The genes are TRBV19 and TRBJ1-1; a possible D gene is TRBD1 (5 bases). The CDR3 totals 14 residues. V lost 10 bases and J 2 bases, leaving 17 bases between the germline ends. The germline V gene has CDR1 LNHDA and CDR2 SQIVND (reference sequence). This CDR3 is CATEPGAYNTEAFF. DNA of the CDR3: TGTGCCACTGAACCTGGGGCCTATAACACTGAAGCTTTCTTT.

V is TRBV4-3 and J is TRBJ1-5, with TRBD1 matching 9 bases. J gave up 4 bases and V 2 bases, and 9 bases lay outside the gene matches. This CDR3 has 17 amino acids. CDR1 is LGHNA and CDR2 is YSLEER in the germline V gene. The CDR3 coding sequence is TGCGCCAGCAGCCAACTGTACCGGGACAGGGTTAATCAGCCCCAGCATTTT. Its protein is CASSQLYRDRVNQPQHF.

In this sample, this clone turned up once. This chain links TRBV9 with TRBJ2-3; D unclear. The CDR3 length is 12 residues. Trimming took 3 bases from V and 8 from J, leaving 10 bases between them. Germline CDR1 and CDR2: SGDLS and YYNGEE. The CDR3 nucleotides read TGTGCCAGCAGCGGCTCCTCGGGTACGCAGTATTTT. Translation: CASSGSSGTQYF.

This rearrangement joins TRBV5-1 to TRBJ2-2; 9 bases agree with TRBD2. The J segment lost 3 bases and the V segment lost 1 base, leaving 7 bases of the junction unmatched. Germline values: CDR1 SGHRS, CDR2 YFSETQ. This CDR3 contains 17 residues. The CDR3 DNA reads TGCGCCAGCAGCTTGACAGCGGGAGGAATCGACACCGGGGAGCTGTTTTTT. Its translation is CASSLTAGGIDTGELFF.

The rearrangement uses TRBV6-6 and TRBJ2-3; D is unclear. This CDR3 has 11 residues. CDR1 and CDR2 from the germline V gene are MNHNY and SVGAGI (reference sequence). Deletions cut 6 bases from V and 9 bases from J, with 10 bases between. The chain's CDR3 is CASRDGDTQYF. The DNA for the CDR3 is TGTGCCAGCAGAGATGGAGACACGCAGTATTTT.